This entry lists 16 T cell receptor beta chains sequenced from one sample in a study of blood T cell repertoires in COVID-19. Clones were sequenced by immunoSEQ multiplex PCR, and TCRdb holds only the in-frame ones, with some missing. The sample carries about 130,000 clones, roughly 82% recorded once. The sequenced material came from peripheral blood. Receptors originate from a human donor in a cohort sampled during active COVID-19.

The chain couples TRBV9 to TRBJ2-7; 7 nucleotides match TRBD1. Unmatched junction bases numbered 8, after V lost 3 bases and J lost 5 bases. Germline CDR1 is SGDLS and CDR2 is YYNGEE. This CDR3 comprises 14 residues. The CDR3: CASSDSTGINEQYF. For the CDR3, the DNA is TGTGCCAGCAGCGATTCGACAGGGATCAACGAGCAGTACTTC.

The V gene is TRBV6-5, the J gene TRBJ2-1; 10 bases map to TRBD2. CDR1 MNHEY and CDR2 SVGAGI come from the germline V gene. This CDR3 comprises 15 residues. The V and J ends lost 7 bases and 6 bases, in that order; junction bases with no gene match: 9. This chain's CDR3 is CASTVLAGQSNEQFF. The CDR3 DNA follows: TGTGCCAGCACTGTACTAGCGGGACAAAGCAATGAGCAGTTCTTC.

The chain couples TRBV19 to TRBJ2-4; D may be TRBD2 (5 bases). The germline gives CDR1 LNHDA, CDR2 SQIVND (reference sequence). This CDR3 region has 15 residues. Between the trimmed V and J ends, which lost 3 bases and 5 bases, there was a span of 14 bases. The CDR3 DNA reads as TGTGCCAGTAGTATGGGGAGAATGGAGGAAAACATTCAGTACTTC. It translates to CASSMGRMEENIQYF.

This clone was recorded only once. In DNA form, the CDR3 reads TGTGCCAGCAGCGTTAGCGGGAGAAAAGCAGAGACCCAGTACTTC. Its translation: CASSVSGRKAETQYF. The V gene is TRBV9, the J gene TRBJ2-5, with TRBD2 identical over 9 bases. This CDR3 region has 15 residues. Trimming at V came to 2 bases and at J to 4 bases, leaving 6 bases not matched to a gene. The germline CDR1 and CDR2 sequences are SGDLS and YYNGEE.

This chain joins TRBV10-3 and TRBJ2-1, with no clear D. Trimming pared 3 bases from V and 9 bases from J, leaving 12 bases between. Germline V gives CDR1 ENHRY, CDR2 SYGVKD. There are 13 residues in the CDR3. Written as DNA, the CDR3 is TGTGCCATCAGTGAAGGCGGCCTCCGTGAGCAGTTCTTC. Protein product: CAISEGGLREQFF.

The chain joins TRBV4-2 to TRBJ1-5; tentatively, D is TRBD1 (6 bases). V lost 4 bases and J lost 2, with 15 bases in between. CDR3 size: 16 residues. CDR1 LGHNA and CDR2 YNFKEQ come from the germline V gene. The CDR3 DNA reads as TGTGCCAGCAGCCCGGGTGGGGGGGGCGGCAATCAGCCCCAGCATTTT. It translates to CASSPGGGGGNQPQHF.

The chain couples TRBV30 to TRBJ2-6, with D possibly matching TRBD2 (6 bases). V dropped 0 bases and J dropped 3 bases, with 9 bases sitting between them. The CDR3 extends over 15 amino acids. Looked up from germline, CDR1 is GTSNPN and CDR2 is SVGIG (reference sequence). The CDR3: CAWSVGGSGANVLTF. The DNA for the CDR3 is TGTGCCTGGAGTGTGGGGGGTAGTGGGGCCAACGTCCTGACTTTC. Together with reference TRBV30 and TRBJ2-6, the CDR3 gives the full variable domain: SQTIHQWPATLVQPVGSPLSLECTVEGTSNPNLYWYRQAAGRGLQLLFYSVGIGQISSEVPQNLSASRPQDRQFILSSKKLLLSDSGFYLCAWSVGGSGANVLTFGAGSRLTVL.

This clone is a singleton in its sample. The CDR3 sequence is CASSIGTGKSMRETQYF. The DNA for the CDR3 is TGTGCCAGTAGTATCGGGACAGGGAAGTCAATGAGAGAGACCCAGTACTTC. The chain uses TRBV19 and TRBJ2-5; 9 nucleotides line up with TRBD1. The CDR3 runs to 17 residues. Per germline, CDR1 LNHDA and CDR2 SQIVND (reference sequence). The V gene end was trimmed by 3 bases and the J gene end by 4 bases; junction bases not matched to a gene: 12.

This clone was observed a handful of times. Other DNA sequences in this sample translate to the same CDR3. The gene calls are TRBV14 and TRBJ2-7; D perhaps matches TRBD2 (6 bases). There are 14 residues in the CDR3. Germline CDR1 SGHDN, CDR2 FVKESK. V was pared by 4 bases and J by 3 bases, with 13 bases between. Here the CDR3 reads CASSPGLGVYEQYF. CDR3 sequence (DNA): TGTGCCAGCAGCCCGGGACTGGGGGTCTACGAGCAGTACTTC.

The CDR3 DNA reads as TGTGCCAGCAGTTACCCCCAGGGGGGCACTGAAGCTTTCTTT. Its translation: CASSYPQGGTEAFF. The chain joins TRBV6-2 or TRBV6-3 to TRBJ1-1; 7 bases line up with TRBD1. Germline values: CDR1 MNHEY, CDR2 SVGEGT. The CDR3 contains 14 residues. J gave up 4 bases and V 2 bases, and 4 bases lay outside the gene matches.

This chain uses TRBV19 with TRBJ2-1; TRBD1 matches 7 bases. J was trimmed by 5 bases and V by 5 bases; bases with no gene match: 6. CDR3 length: 14 residues. CDR1 is LNHDA and CDR2 is SQIVND in the germline V gene (reference sequence). CDR3 protein: CASSLRQGHNEQFF. CDR3 nucleotide sequence: TGTGCCAGTAGTCTTAGACAGGGTCACAATGAGCAGTTCTTC.

This clone was found once. For the CDR3, the DNA is TGTGCCAGCAGCGCCAGGGGGCAATTTGGAAACACCATATATTTT. This gives the protein CASSARGQFGNTIYF. The V gene is TRBV9, the J gene TRBJ1-3; 8 positions match TRBD1. V lost 3 bases, J lost 3 bases, and 5 bases stayed unmatched. Germline CDR1 SGDLS, CDR2 YYNGEE. This CDR3 region has 15 residues.

This chain uses TRBV28 with TRBJ2-3, with D possibly being TRBD2 (6 bases). The CDR3 sequence is 12 residues long. The germline CDR1 and CDR2 sequences are MDHEN and SYDVKM. Trimming stripped 4 bases from V and 12 bases from J, with 14 bases between. CDR3 sequence: CASSSRLENQYF. Written as DNA, the CDR3 is TGTGCCAGCAGTTCCCGACTAGAAAACCAGTATTTT.

The CDR3 nucleotides read TGTGCCAGCAGCCCCGACAGGGCCGGGGAAAAACTGTTTTTT. Its translation is CASSPDRAGEKLFF. The chain links TRBV5-4 to TRBJ1-4, with TRBD1 matching 7 bases. There are 14 residues in the CDR3. Germline V CDR1 and CDR2: SGHNT, YYREEE (reference sequence). Germline trimming cut 4 bases from V and 8 bases from J; bases unmatched to any gene: 8.

This clone showed up just once. The J gene is TRBJ2-1, the V gene TRBV6-5, with 8 bases lining up with TRBD2. Germline V lookup: CDR1 MNHEY, CDR2 SVGAGI. The CDR3 consists of 16 residues. With V trimmed by 0 bases and J by 10 bases, 11 bases remained unmatched. The CDR3 sequence is CASSYSSREAPEEQFF. The CDR3 nucleotides are TGTGCCAGCAGTTACTCCTCGCGGGAGGCCCCAGAAGAGCAGTTCTTC.

This sequence joins TRBV7-2 and TRBJ1-3, with no clear D. The CDR3 spans 16 residues. CDR1 is SGHTA, CDR2 FQGNSA, per germline. Trimming removed 2 bases from V and 0 bases from J, with 11 bases in between. For the CDR3, the DNA is TGTGCCAGCAGCTTAAAATCAAATCCCTCTGGAAACACCATATATTTT. Protein product: CASSLKSNPSGNTIYF.